This entry lists 2 T cell receptor beta chains sequenced from one sample in a study of radiotherapy plus CTLA-4 blockade in lung cancer. Profiling relied on immunoSEQ multiplex PCR, and the TCRdb table lists in-frame clones only, not all of them. The sample shows about 76,000 clones, 78% of them seen only once. Source: peripheral blood, taken from a patient treated with radiotherapy plus ipilimumab. These receptors all stem from a human donor with non-small cell lung cancer whose response to radiotherapy plus ipilimumab could not be evaluated. Some clones in this sample may be carry-over from other donors' samples.

This clone was recorded a few times. The V gene is TRBV19, the J gene TRBJ2-1; D might be TRBD2 (6 bases). Germline-derived CDR1 and CDR2 are LNHDA and SQIVND (reference sequence). The CDR3 totals 15 residues. V shed 1 base and J shed 2 bases, with 9 bases lying between them. In nucleotides, the CDR3 is TGTGCCAGTAGTATAGGGGGCGGGGCCTACAATGAGCAGTTCTTC. Amino acid sequence: CASSIGGGAYNEQFF.

The V call is TRBV18, the J call TRBJ2-1; 9 positions match TRBD1. The CDR3 loop spans 16 amino acids. Germline trimming cut 3 bases from V and 4 bases from J; bases unmatched to any gene: 7. Germline V gene data show CDR1 as KGHSH and CDR2 as LQKENI. The CDR3 DNA is TGTGCCAGCTCACCTTCTAAGGGACAGGGATACAATGAGCAGTTCTTC. It yields the protein CASSPSKGQGYNEQFF. The full variable domain, with the rest looked up from reference TRBV18 and TRBJ2-1, is NAGVMQNPRHLVRRRGQEARLRCSPMKGHSHVYWYRQLPEEGLKFMVYLQKENIIDESGMPKERFSAEFPKEGPSILRIQQVVRGDSAAYFCASSPSKGQGYNEQFFGPGTRLTVL.